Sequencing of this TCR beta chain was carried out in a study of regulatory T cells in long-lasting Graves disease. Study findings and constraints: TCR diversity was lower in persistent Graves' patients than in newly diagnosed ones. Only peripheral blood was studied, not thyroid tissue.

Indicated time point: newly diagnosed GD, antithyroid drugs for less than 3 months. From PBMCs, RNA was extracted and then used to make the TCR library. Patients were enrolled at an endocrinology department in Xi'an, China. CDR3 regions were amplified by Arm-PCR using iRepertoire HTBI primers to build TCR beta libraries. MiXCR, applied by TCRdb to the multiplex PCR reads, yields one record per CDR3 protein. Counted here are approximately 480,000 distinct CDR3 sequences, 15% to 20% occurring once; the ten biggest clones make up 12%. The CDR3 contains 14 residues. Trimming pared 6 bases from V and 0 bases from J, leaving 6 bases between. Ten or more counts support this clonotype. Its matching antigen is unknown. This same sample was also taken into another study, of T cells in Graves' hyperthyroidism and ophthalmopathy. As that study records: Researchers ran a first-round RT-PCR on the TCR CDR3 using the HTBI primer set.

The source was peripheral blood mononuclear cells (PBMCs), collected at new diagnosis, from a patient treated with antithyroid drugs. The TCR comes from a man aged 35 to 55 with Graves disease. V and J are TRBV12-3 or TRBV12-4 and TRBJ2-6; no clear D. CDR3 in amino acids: CASSPSSGANVLTF. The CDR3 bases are TGTGCCAGCAGCCCTAGCTCTGGGGCCAACGTCCTGACTTTC.